A selection of T cell receptor beta chains follows, all from one sample in a study of neurological immune-mediated disorders. TCRdb fed the 5' RACE reads into MiXCR, producing one record per CDR3 protein. The table has about 31,000 distinct CDR3 sequences, over 3.5% seen once. The source material was CD4+ T cells from blood. The receptors derive from a woman aged 40 to 50 in good health. CDR3s include the opening cysteine and the closing phenylalanine or tryptophan. D genes are given only for firm matches. Size tells how often a clone was seen (once, few, many) or the class of an expanded clone, and some rows leave it out.

v_gene	abundance	d_gene	j_gene	CDR3nt	CDR3aa
TRBV5-1	many	TRBD2	TRBJ2-1	TGCGCCAGCAGCTCCCTGACCCGGGGAGCGGGATTTCCATCTAATGAGCAGTTCTTC	CASSSLTRGAGFPSNEQFF
TRBV5-1	many	-	TRBJ2-3	TGCGCCAGCAGCTTAAGCAGGGCGCCAGGCATCACGCAGTATTTT	CASSLSRAPGITQYF
TRBV12-3/TRBV12-4	many	-	TRBJ1-1	TGTGCCAGCACCCCCGGGACCCAGAACACTGAAGCTTTCTTT	CASTPGTQNTEAFF
TRBV25-1	many	-	TRBJ2-3	TGTGCCAGCAGTGAAGGGCGGGTTACCGGATGGTATTTT	CASSEGRVTGWYF
TRBV18	few	-	TRBJ2-7	TGTGCCAGCTCCAGGGCGGCGGGGGCGACCCGGGAGCAGTACTTC	CASSRAAGATREQYF
TRBV12-3/TRBV12-4	many	-	TRBJ1-1	TGTGCCAGCAGTTTAATGGAGAGGGGCAGTGAAGCTTTCTTT	CASSLMERGSEAFF
TRBV6-5	many	-	TRBJ1-5	TGTGCCAGCAGTTCCTACAGGGGCAATCAGCCCCAGCATTTT	CASSSYRGNQPQHF
TRBV11-2	many	-	TRBJ2-6	TGTGCCACCACGCCTTTCGGGCAGAGGGCCTCTGGGGCCAACGTCCTGACTTTC	CATTPFGQRASGANVLTF
TRBV29-1	many	-	TRBJ2-6	TGCAGCGTTGAGAGTGACGGGGCCAACGTCCTGACTTTC	CSVESDGANVLTF
TRBV4-2	many	-	TRBJ1-1	TGTGCCAGCAGCCAAATGGTATCGACCGCCACTGAAGCTTTCTTT	CASSQMVSTATEAFF
TRBV7-6	many	-	TRBJ2-3	TGTGCCAGCAGCTTGAATCCCTCGGGTACGCAGTATTTT	CASSLNPSGTQYF
TRBV7-9	many	-	TRBJ1-1	TGTGCCAGCAGCTTTCGAACGAACACTGAAGCTTTCTTT	CASSFRTNTEAFF
TRBV20-1	many	-	TRBJ2-4	TGCAGTGCCGAAGAACAGTCGGTCAAAAACATTCAGTACTTC	CSAEEQSVKNIQYF
TRBV7-2	many	TRBD2	TRBJ2-7	TGTGCCAGCAGCGCGGGGACTAGCAGGGAGTACTTC	CASSAGTSREYF
TRBV5-1	many	-	TRBJ1-3	TGCGCCAGCAGCCCCCCCGGGACAGGAAACACCATATATTTT	CASSPPGTGNTIYF
TRBV4-2	many	-	TRBJ2-4	TGTGCCAGCAGCCAAGATGGCTCGAACATTCAGTACTTC	CASSQDGSNIQYF
TRBV12-3/TRBV12-4	many	-	TRBJ2-2	TGTGCCAGCAGTACTAGAAATTCGGGCGGGGAGCTGTTTTTT	CASSTRNSGGELFF
TRBV7-3	many	-	TRBJ2-1	TGTGCCAGCAGCTTGAGGGGGGGCCAAGGTGAGCAGTTCTTC	CASSLRGGQGEQFF
TRBV5-1	many	TRBD1	TRBJ1-2	TGCGCCAGCAGCGAGGGACAGATCTATGGCTACACCTTC	CASSEGQIYGYTF
TRBV2	many	TRBD2	TRBJ2-1	TGTGCCAGCGCTACCCTCCCGGGGCTAGCGGGAAATGAGCAGTTCTTC	CASATLPGLAGNEQFF
TRBV6-5	many	-	TRBJ2-5	TGTGCCAGCAGTTACCAGGGGCTGGTGGGAGAGACCCAGTACTTC	CASSYQGLVGETQYF
TRBV20-1	many	-	TRBJ1-4	TGCAGTGCCCAGGATGAAAAACTGTTTTTT	CSAQDEKLFF
TRBV12-3/TRBV12-4	many	-	TRBJ1-1	TGTGCCAGCAGATCGGGACGGTTGAACACTGAAGCTTTCTTT	CASRSGRLNTEAFF
TRBV5-5	many	-	TRBJ1-5	TGTGCCAGCAGCTTGGCCGACCGGGGGAGCAATCAGCCCCAGCATTTT	CASSLADRGSNQPQHF
TRBV15	many	-	TRBJ1-5	TGTGCCACCAGCAGAGTGGGTGGCCATAGCAATCAGCCCCAGCATTTT	CATSRVGGHSNQPQHF
TRBV20-1	many	TRBD2	TRBJ2-5	TGCAGTGCTAGTTACCTAGCGGGCGAAGAGACCCAGTACTTC	CSASYLAGEETQYF
TRBV5-1	many	-	TRBJ2-3	TGCGCCAGCAGCTTGGAAGGGACTGGCACGCAGTATTTT	CASSLEGTGTQYF
TRBV5-1	many	-	TRBJ2-2	TGCGCCAGCAGCGAGCGGAGGGGAGGCGGGGAGCTGTTTTTT	CASSERRGGGELFF
TRBV4-1	many	TRBD1	TRBJ1-3	TGCGCCAGCAGCGGGACAGCTGGAAACACCATATATTTT	CASSGTAGNTIYF
TRBV5-1	many	-	TRBJ2-5	TGCGCCAGCAGCGGGCAGAGTGTTGCAGAGACCCAGTACTTC	CASSGQSVAETQYF
TRBV11-1	many	-	TRBJ1-2	TGTGCCAGCAGCTTAGCCGCAGGGTTGGATGGCTACACCTTC	CASSLAAGLDGYTF
TRBV7-2	-	-	TRBJ1-1	TGTGCCAGCAGCTTGGTATCAGCGAACACTGAAGCTTTCTTT	CASSLVSANTEAFF
TRBV6-6	many	TRBD1	TRBJ2-1	TGTGCCAGCAGTTACCAGGGACAGGGCTACAATGAGCAGTTCTTC	CASSYQGQGYNEQFF
TRBV7-8	many	TRBD2	TRBJ2-3	TGTGCCAGCAGCGAAGGGACTAGCGGGGGGGCCACAGATACGCAGTATTTT	CASSEGTSGGATDTQYF
TRBV5-1	many	-	TRBJ2-1	TGCGCCAGCAGCTTGAAAAGTGACTCCTACAATGAGCAGTTCTTC	CASSLKSDSYNEQFF
TRBV5-1	many	-	TRBJ2-1	TGCGCCAGCAAGCGGGTGAACAATGAGCAGTTCTTC	CASKRVNNEQFF
TRBV4-1	many	-	TRBJ1-1	TGCGCCAGCAGCCAATTGGACTTGTTACCGACGGGGTACACTGAAGCTTTCTTT	CASSQLDLLPTGYTEAFF
TRBV5-1	many	-	TRBJ1-1	TGCGCCAGCAGGAGGGAGGGAAGGCCATTAATGAACACTGAAGCTTTCTTT	CASRREGRPLMNTEAFF
TRBV12-3/TRBV12-4	-	-	TRBJ1-1	TGTGCCAGCAGTCAAGGTTCAGTGGTGGCTTTCTTT	CASSQGSVVAFF
TRBV5-5	-	TRBD2	TRBJ2-5	TGTGCCAGCAGCTTGGACACTAGCGGAGAGACCCAGTACTTC	CASSLDTSGETQYF
TRBV5-1	many	-	TRBJ1-1	TGCGCCAGCAGCTTGGGCGTCGCGCAGGCTCGCACTGAAGCTTTCTTT	CASSLGVAQARTEAFF
TRBV28	many	TRBD1	TRBJ2-7	TGTGCCAGCACCCGCCCGACAGGGTCCTCCTACGAGCAGTACTTC	CASTRPTGSSYEQYF
TRBV5-1	many	-	TRBJ2-1	TGCGCCAGCAGAGAGGAATACAGGGACAATGAGCAGTTCTTC	CASREEYRDNEQFF
TRBV20-1	many	-	TRBJ2-7	TGCAGTGCCACAGGGAGTTTCTACGAGCAGTACTTC	CSATGSFYEQYF
TRBV30	many	TRBD1	TRBJ1-4	TGTGCCTGGAGTCCGGGACAGGGGAACGAAAAACTGTTTTTT	CAWSPGQGNEKLFF
TRBV12-3/TRBV12-4	many	TRBD2	TRBJ2-5	TGTGCCAGCAGCCGACTAGCGGTGAAACAAGAGACCCAGTACTTC	CASSRLAVKQETQYF